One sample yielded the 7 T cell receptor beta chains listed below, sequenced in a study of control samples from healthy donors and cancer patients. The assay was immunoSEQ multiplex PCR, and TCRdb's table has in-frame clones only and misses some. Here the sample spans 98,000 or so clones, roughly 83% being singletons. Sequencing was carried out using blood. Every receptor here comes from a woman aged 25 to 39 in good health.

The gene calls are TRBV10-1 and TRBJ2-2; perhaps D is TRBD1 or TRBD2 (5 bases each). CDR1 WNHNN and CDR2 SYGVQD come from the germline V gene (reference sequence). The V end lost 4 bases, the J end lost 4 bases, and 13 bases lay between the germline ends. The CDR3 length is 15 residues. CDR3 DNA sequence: TGCGCCAGCAGTGTAACCCAGGGAGCCACCGGGGAGCTGTTTTTT. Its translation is CASSVTQGATGELFF.

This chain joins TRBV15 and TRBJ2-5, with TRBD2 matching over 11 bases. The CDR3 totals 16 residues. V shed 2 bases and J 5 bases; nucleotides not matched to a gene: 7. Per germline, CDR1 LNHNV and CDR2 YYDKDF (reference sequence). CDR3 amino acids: CATSRRLTSGVETQYF. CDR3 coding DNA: TGTGCCACCAGCAGACGACTGACTAGCGGGGTTGAGACCCAGTACTTC.

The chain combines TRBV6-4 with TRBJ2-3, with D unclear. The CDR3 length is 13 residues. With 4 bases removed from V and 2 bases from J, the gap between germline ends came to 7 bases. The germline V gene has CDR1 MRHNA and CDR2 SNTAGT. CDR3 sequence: CASSVGSTDTQYF. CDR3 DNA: TGTGCCAGCAGTGTTGGCTCCACAGATACGCAGTATTTT.

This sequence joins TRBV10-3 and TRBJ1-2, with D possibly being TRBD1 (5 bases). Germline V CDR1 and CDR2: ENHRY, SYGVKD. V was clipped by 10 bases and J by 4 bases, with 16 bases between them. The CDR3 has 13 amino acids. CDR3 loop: CASGDVAPYGYTF. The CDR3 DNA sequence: TGTGCCAGCGGGGACGTCGCCCCCTATGGCTACACCTTC.

For the CDR3, the DNA is TGCGCCAGCCAGAGGGGGGGTGGAACCGGGGAGCTGTTTTTT. Its translation is CASQRGGGTGELFF. The genes are TRBV10-1 and TRBJ2-2, with D maybe TRBD2 (7 bases). V gave up 8 bases and J gave up 5 bases, with 15 bases separating them. The CDR3 runs 14 residues. Germline V gene lookup returns CDR1 WNHNN and CDR2 SYGVQD (reference sequence).

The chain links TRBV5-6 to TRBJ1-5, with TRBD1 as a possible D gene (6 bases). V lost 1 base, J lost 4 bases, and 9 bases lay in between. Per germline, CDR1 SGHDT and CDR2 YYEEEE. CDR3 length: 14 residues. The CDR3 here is CASSLRGYNQPQHF. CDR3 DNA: TGTGCCAGCAGCTTGAGGGGGTATAATCAGCCCCAGCATTTT. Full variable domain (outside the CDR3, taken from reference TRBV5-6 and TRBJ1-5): DAGVTQSPTHLIKTRGQQVTLRCSPKSGHDTVSWYQQALGQGPQFIFQYYEEEERQRGNFPDRFSGHQFPNYSSELNVNALLLGDSALYLCASSLRGYNQPQHFGDGTRLSIL.

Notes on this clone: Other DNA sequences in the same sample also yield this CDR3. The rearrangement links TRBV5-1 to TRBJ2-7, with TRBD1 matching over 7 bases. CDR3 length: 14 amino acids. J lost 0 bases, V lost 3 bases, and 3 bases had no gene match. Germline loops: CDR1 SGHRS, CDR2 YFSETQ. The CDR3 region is CASSSSGGSYEQYF. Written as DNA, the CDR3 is TGCGCCAGCAGCTCCTCAGGGGGCTCCTACGAGCAGTACTTC.